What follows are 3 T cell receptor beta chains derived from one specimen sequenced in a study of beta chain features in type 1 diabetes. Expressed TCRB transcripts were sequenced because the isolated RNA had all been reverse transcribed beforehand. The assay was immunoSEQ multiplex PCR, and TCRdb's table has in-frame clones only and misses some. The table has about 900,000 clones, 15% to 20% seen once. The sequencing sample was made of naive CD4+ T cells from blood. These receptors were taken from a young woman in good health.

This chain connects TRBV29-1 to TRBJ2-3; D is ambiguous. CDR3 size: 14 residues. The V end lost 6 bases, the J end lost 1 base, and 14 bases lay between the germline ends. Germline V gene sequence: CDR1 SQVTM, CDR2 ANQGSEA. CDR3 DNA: TGCAGCGTCACACGGACGCTGGGCACAGATACGCAGTATTTT. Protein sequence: CSVTRTLGTDTQYF.

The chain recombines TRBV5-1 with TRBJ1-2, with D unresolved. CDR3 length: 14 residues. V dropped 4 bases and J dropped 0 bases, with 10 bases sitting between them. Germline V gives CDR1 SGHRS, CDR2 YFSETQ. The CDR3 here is CASSANGANYGYTF. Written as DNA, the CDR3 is TGCGCCAGCAGCGCGAACGGAGCTAACTATGGCTACACCTTC.

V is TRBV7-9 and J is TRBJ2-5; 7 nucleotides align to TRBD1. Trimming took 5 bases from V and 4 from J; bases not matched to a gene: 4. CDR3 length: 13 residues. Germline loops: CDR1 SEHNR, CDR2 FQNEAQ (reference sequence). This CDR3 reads CASSQNRGETQYF. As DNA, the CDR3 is TGTGCCAGCAGCCAGAACAGGGGAGAGACCCAGTACTTC.